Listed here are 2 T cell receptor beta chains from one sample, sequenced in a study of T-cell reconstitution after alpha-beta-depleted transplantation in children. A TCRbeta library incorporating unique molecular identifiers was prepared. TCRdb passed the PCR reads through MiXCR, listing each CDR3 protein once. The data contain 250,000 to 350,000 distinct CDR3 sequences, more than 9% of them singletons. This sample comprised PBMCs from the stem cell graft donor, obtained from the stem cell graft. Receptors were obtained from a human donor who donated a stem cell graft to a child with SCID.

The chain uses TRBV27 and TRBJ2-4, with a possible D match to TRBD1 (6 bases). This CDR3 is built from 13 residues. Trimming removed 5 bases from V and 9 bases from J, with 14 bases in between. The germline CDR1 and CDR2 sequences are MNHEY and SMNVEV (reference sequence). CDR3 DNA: TGTGCCAGCAGTCCCTCTCAGGGGATCATTCAGTACTTC. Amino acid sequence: CASSPSQGIIQYF.

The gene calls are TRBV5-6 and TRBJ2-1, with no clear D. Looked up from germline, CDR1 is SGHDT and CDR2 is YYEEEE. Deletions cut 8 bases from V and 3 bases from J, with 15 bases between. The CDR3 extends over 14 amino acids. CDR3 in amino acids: CARSPRPGYNEQFF. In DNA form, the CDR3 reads TGTGCCAGGAGCCCCCGGCCAGGCTACAATGAGCAGTTCTTC.